This TCR beta chain was obtained from a study of control samples from healthy donors and cancer patients. This table comes from immunoSEQ multiplex PCR, and its TCRdb copy is limited to in-frame clones, with some not included. Of about 120,000 clones listed, approximately 90% are singletons. The CDR3 consists of 15 residues. Trimming left V 3 bases short and J 2 bases short, with 14 bases between. The germline gives CDR1 DFQATT, CDR2 SNEGSKA (reference sequence). The chain carries TRBV20-1 and TRBJ1-5; a weak D match, TRBD1 (6 bases). The sequenced sample was blood. This TCR was recovered from a woman between 50 and 59 years old in good health. DNA for the CDR3: TGCAGTGCTAGTGGGGGGCAGGGAGGCAATCAGCCCCAGCATTTT. Its translation is CSASGGQGGNQPQHF.